Listed below are T cell receptor beta chains from one sample, sequenced in a study of cytomegalovirus exposure and HLA in healthy donors. The data were produced by immunoSEQ multiplex PCR, yet TCRdb's version contains in-frame clones alone and is incomplete. This repertoire shows about 140,000 clones, 78% found once; its top ten account for about 2.5%. The sequenced sample was PBMCs. The source is a male donor in good health and CMV-seronegative. The conserved cysteine and the conserved F or W are not part of the CDR3 here. D genes are given only for firm matches. Clone sizes are given selectively: once, few, many, or a class where the clone is expanded.

V gene	clone size	D gene	J gene	CDR3 protein
TRBV29-1	-	-	TRBJ1-1	SVEGPEEAF
TRBV5-1	once	TRBD1	TRBJ1-2	ASSPDPGQGNYGYT
TRBV27	few	-	TRBJ1-5	ASSSGIFNQPQH
TRBV11-3	-	-	TRBJ2-7	ASSPGQEDYEQY
TRBV19	-	-	TRBJ1-1	ASSRGSGVVTEAF
TRBV5-1	-	-	TRBJ2-3	ASSSLNRQY
TRBV28	-	-	TRBJ2-7	ASALGQSYEQY
TRBV10-3	-	-	TRBJ1-2	AIRGLSGGYT
TRBV7-9	-	TRBD1	TRBJ1-2	ASSSTGGADGYT
TRBV7-2	-	-	TRBJ2-1	ASSLAPGGEQF
TRBV2	-	-	TRBJ1-4	ASSGVTGPATNEKLF
TRBV25-1	once	-	TRBJ1-1	ASSRGGDTEAF
TRBV5-1	-	TRBD1	TRBJ2-7	ASSATGTGLNEQY
TRBV18	-	-	TRBJ2-3	ASSPPSSDTQY
TRBV7-9	-	-	TRBJ2-7	SSSLSYEQY
TRBV29-1	-	-	TRBJ2-3	SGDGGETDTQY
TRBV7-2	-	-	TRBJ1-1	ASSLRTENTEAF